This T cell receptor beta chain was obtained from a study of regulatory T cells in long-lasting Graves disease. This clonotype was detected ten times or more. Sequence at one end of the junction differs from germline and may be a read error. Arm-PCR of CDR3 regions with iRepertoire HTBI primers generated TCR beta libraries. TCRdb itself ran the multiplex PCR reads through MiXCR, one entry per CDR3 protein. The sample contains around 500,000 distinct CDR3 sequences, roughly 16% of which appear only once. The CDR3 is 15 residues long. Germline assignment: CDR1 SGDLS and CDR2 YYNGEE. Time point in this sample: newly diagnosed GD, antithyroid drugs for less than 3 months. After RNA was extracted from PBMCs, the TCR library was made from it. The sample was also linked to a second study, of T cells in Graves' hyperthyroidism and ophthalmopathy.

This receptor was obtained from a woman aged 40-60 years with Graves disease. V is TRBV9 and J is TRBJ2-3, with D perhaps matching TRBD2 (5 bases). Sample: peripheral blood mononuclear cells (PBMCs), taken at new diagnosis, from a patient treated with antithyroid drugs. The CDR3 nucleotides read TGCGCCAGCAGTGACATTAAGCGGAACACAGATACGCAGTATTTT. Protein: CASSDIKRNTDTQYF. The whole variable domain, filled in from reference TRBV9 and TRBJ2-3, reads DSGVTQTPKHLITATGQRVTLRCSPRSGDLSVYWYQQSLDQGLQFLIQYYNGEERAKGNILERFSAQQFPDLHSELNLSSLELGDSALYFCASSDIKRNTDTQYFGPGTRLTVL.